The 14 T cell receptor beta chains below come from one sample, sequenced in a study of blood T cell repertoires in COVID-19. Profiled with immunoSEQ multiplex PCR; TCRdb holds only in-frame clones, not every one. The sample includes fewer than 80,000 clones, 75% to 95% seen only once; the top ten take 6.9%. Specimen: peripheral blood. The receptors shown here come from a human donor in a cohort sampled during active COVID-19.

V gene TRBV19 combines with J gene TRBJ1-4; 7 bases agree with TRBD1. Germline lookup yields CDR1 LNHDA and CDR2 SQIVND (reference sequence). J gave up 8 bases and V 3 bases, and 6 bases lay outside the gene matches. This CDR3 region has 14 residues. The CDR3 nucleotides are TGTGCCAGTAGTATGAGGGGGCTGGCGGAAAAACTGTTTTTT. This sequence encodes CASSMRGLAEKLFF.

V usage is TRBV29-1 and J usage is TRBJ2-3; 10 bases fit TRBD2. The CDR3 covers 15 residues. CDR1 and CDR2 from the germline V gene are SQVTM and ANQGSEA. Losses at the gene ends were 4 bases for V and 1 base for J; bases not matched to a gene: 5. The CDR3 loop reads CSVGRLAGGTDTQYF. The CDR3, as DNA: TGCAGCGTTGGTAGGCTAGCGGGGGGCACAGATACGCAGTATTTT.

The chain joins TRBV10-3 to TRBJ1-5; possibly TRBD1 for D (5 bases). The CDR3 totals 14 residues. CDR1 and CDR2 (germline): ENHRY, SYGVKD. Trimming shortened V by 4 bases and J by 4 bases, and 11 bases separated the two germline ends. CDR3 bases: TGTGCCATCAGTGCCTCGGGGGGGAATCAGCCCCAGCATTTT. Protein product: CAISASGGNQPQHF.

The chain couples TRBV5-1 to TRBJ1-1; D is unclear. The CDR3 runs 14 residues. The germline V gene has CDR1 SGHRS and CDR2 YFSETQ. V lost 2 bases and J lost 1, with 9 bases in between. CDR3 sequence (DNA): TGCGCCAGCAGCTTTGAGGGAGGGAACACTGAAGCTTTCTTT. Translated, it gives CASSFEGGNTEAFF.

J is TRBJ2-1 and V is TRBV4-2; 12 bases match TRBD2. The CDR3 has 15 residues. In germline, CDR1 is LGHNA, CDR2 YNFKEQ. V lost 0 bases to trimming and J lost 7 bases; unmatched junction nucleotides: 1. The chain's CDR3 is CASSQETSGGNEQFF. The CDR3 DNA sequence: TGTGCCAGCAGCCAAGAAACTAGCGGGGGGAATGAGCAGTTCTTC.

V gene TRBV3-1 (or the pseudogene TRBV3-2) combines with J gene TRBJ1-2; unclear D gene. CDR1 and CDR2 (germline): LGHDT, YNNKEL (reference sequence). CDR3 length: 18 residues. The germline V and J ends were trimmed by 1 base and 1 base, with 19 bases remaining between them. The CDR3: CASSQGEVSKIRNYGYTF. The DNA of the CDR3 is TGTGCCAGCAGCCAAGGGGAGGTCTCCAAAATACGTAACTATGGCTACACCTTC.

This chain joins TRBV7-9 and TRBJ1-4; D remains unclear. CDR1 is SEHNR and CDR2 is FQNEAQ in the germline V gene (reference sequence). The CDR3 is 12 amino acids. V lost 5 bases to trimming and J lost 10 bases, with 11 bases between them. CDR3 protein: CASSIEGVKLFF. CDR3 nucleotide sequence: TGTGCCAGCAGCATCGAGGGTGTAAAACTGTTTTTT. The full variable domain, in which reference TRBV7-9 and TRBJ1-4 provide the parts outside the CDR3, is DTGVSQNPRHKITKRGQNVTFRCDPISEHNRLYWYRQTLGQGPEFLTYFQNEAQLEKSRLLSDRFSAERPKGSFSTLEIQRTEQGDSAMYLCASSIEGVKLFFGSGTQLSVL.

This sequence joins TRBV6-1 and TRBJ2-7; no clear D. Germline V CDR1 and CDR2: MNHNS, SASEGT. The CDR3 runs to 15 residues. V dropped 1 base and J dropped 6 bases, with 16 bases sitting between them. CDR3 in DNA: TGTGCCAGCAGTGAAGAAGCGAGAGTCTACGGCGAGCAGTACTTC. Translating gives CASSEEARVYGEQYF.

The gene calls are TRBV20-1 and TRBJ1-5; 10 bases match TRBD1. Trimming at V came to 3 bases and at J to 0 bases, leaving 5 bases not matched to a gene. CDR3 size: 16 residues. Germline loops: CDR1 DFQATT, CDR2 SNEGSKA (reference sequence). CDR3 protein: CSASPGQGSSNQPQHF. The CDR3 DNA is TGCAGTGCTAGTCCGGGACAGGGGAGTAGCAATCAGCCCCAGCATTTT.

The chain recombines TRBV3-1 (or the pseudogene TRBV3-2) with TRBJ1-2; 8 bases line up with TRBD1. The V and J ends lost 4 bases and 4 bases, in that order; junction bases with no gene match: 8. The CDR3 length is 15 residues. Per the germline V gene, CDR1 is LGHDT and CDR2 is YNNKEL (reference sequence). CDR3 sequence: CASSLPPGTGYGYTF. The CDR3 DNA reads as TGTGCCAGCAGCCTGCCGCCAGGGACAGGCTATGGCTACACCTTC.

V and J are TRBV30 and TRBJ2-1, with D hard to call. The length of the CDR3 is 12 residues. Per the germline V gene, CDR1 is GTSNPN and CDR2 is SVGIG (reference sequence). V was shortened by 1 base and J by 4 bases, with 5 bases between the two germline ends. The CDR3 region has the DNA TGTGCCTGGAGTGGGAGTTACAATGAGCAGTTCTTC. As protein: CAWSGSYNEQFF.

This chain uses TRBV21-1 with TRBJ2-1; the table's D call of TRBD1 was not tested on the DNA. TRBV21-1 is tagged as a pseudogene. There are 16 residues in the CDR3. The CDR3 bases are TGTGCCAGCAGCACCGGGACAGACACCTACTACAATGAGCAGTTCTTC. Translation: CASSTGTDTYYNEQFF.

The genes are TRBV6-1 and TRBJ2-3; tentative D call: TRBD2 (6 bases). Trimming pared 3 bases from V and 0 bases from J, leaving 10 bases between. Germline values: CDR1 MNHNS, CDR2 SASEGT. CDR3 length: 15 amino acids. The CDR3 DNA reads TGTGCCAGCAGTGACGGGAGTTATAGCACAGATACGCAGTATTTT. Amino acids: CASSDGSYSTDTQYF.

This rearrangement joins TRBV27 to TRBJ1-5; D gene uncertain. Germline lookup yields CDR1 MNHEY and CDR2 SMNVEV (reference sequence). The CDR3 has 14 amino acids. Trimming left V 0 bases short and J 1 base short, with 4 bases between. The CDR3 DNA sequence: TGTGCCAGCAGTTTATCGAGAAGCAATCAGCCCCAGCATTTT. It specifies CASSLSRSNQPQHF.